Listed here are 32 T cell receptor beta chains from one sample, sequenced in a study of cytomegalovirus exposure and HLA in healthy donors. A multiplex PCR was run with 60 Vbeta primers and 13 Jbeta primers. Data came from immunoSEQ multiplex PCR; TCRdb stores just in-frame clones and leaves some out. The data contain roughly 120,000 clones, 70% to 85% of them singletons. Sequences were obtained from PBMCs. The receptors were gathered from a woman younger than 35 in good health and CMV-seropositive.

The chain's CDR3 is CVSSQTGAGNQPQHF. The CDR3 DNA reads TGTGTCAGCAGCCAAACAGGGGCGGGCAATCAGCCCCAGCATTTT. The genes are TRBV21-1 and TRBJ1-5; the D call TRBD1 from the table was never checked on the DNA. TRBV21-1 is a pseudogene. This CDR3 is built from 15 residues.

V is TRBV9 and J is TRBJ2-3; 10 bases agree with TRBD2. The V segment lost 4 bases and the J segment 3 bases; nucleotides outside the gene matches: 5. This CDR3 region has 15 residues. The germline V gene has CDR1 SGDLS and CDR2 YYNGEE. The CDR3 sequence: CASSSSGGATDTQYF. CDR3 coding DNA: TGTGCCAGCAGCTCGAGCGGGGGGGCGACAGATACGCAGTATTTT.

This clone was found a few times. The chain recombines TRBV2 with TRBJ2-5; 12 nucleotides line up with TRBD1. The CDR3 extends over 15 amino acids. Germline V gene lookup returns CDR1 SNHLY and CDR2 FYNNEI. V trimming: 5 bases; J trimming: 4 bases; junction bases outside the gene matches: 5. In DNA form, the CDR3 reads TGTGCCAGCAGTACTGGGACAGGGGGCCTAGAGACCCAGTACTTC. Residues: CASSTGTGGLETQYF.

This clone was detected only a few times. CDR3 sequence: CASSPDRGWEKLFF. The DNA of the CDR3 is TGCGCCAGCAGCCCCGACAGGGGATGGGAAAAACTGTTTTTT. V and J are TRBV5-1 and TRBJ1-4; TRBD1 matches 8 bases. Germline values: CDR1 SGHRS, CDR2 YFSETQ. This CDR3 contains 14 residues. Trimming removed 4 bases from V and 8 bases from J; junction bases left unmatched: 7.

The genes are TRBV10-2 and TRBJ1-2, with 10 bases that match TRBD1. The V and J ends lost 6 bases and 6 bases, in that order; junction bases with no gene match: 7. This CDR3 has 14 amino acids. Germline V gene data show CDR1 as WSHSY and CDR2 as SAAADI. The chain's CDR3 is CASRMTGGEHGYTF. CDR3 in DNA: TGCGCCAGCAGGATGACAGGGGGCGAACATGGCTACACCTTC.

The V call is TRBV12-5, the J call TRBJ1-2; D unresolved. This CDR3 spans 15 amino acids. CDR1 and CDR2 (germline): LGHNT, FRNRAP. Trimming pared 0 bases from V and 6 bases from J, leaving 14 bases between. This CDR3 is CASGLVRLREDGYTF. The CDR3 DNA follows: TGTGCTAGTGGTTTGGTACGACTGAGGGAGGATGGCTACACCTTC.

Concerning this clone: The junction differs from germline at one of its ends, possibly a read error. The V and J genes are TRBV7-7 and TRBJ1-2; D is uncertain. Germline values: CDR1 SSHAT, CDR2 FNYEAQ (reference sequence). The CDR3 length is 14 residues. This CDR3 is CASSFLLRVCGYTF. Here the CDR3 DNA reads TGTGCTAGCAGCTTTTTATTGAGGGTTTGCGGCTACACCTTC.

V usage is TRBV2 and J usage is TRBJ2-4, with 10 bases fitting TRBD1. The V and J ends lost 4 bases and 1 base, in that order; junction bases with no gene match: 1. Germline values: CDR1 SNHLY, CDR2 FYNNEI. CDR3 length: 15 residues. The chain's CDR3 is CASSGTGGAKNIQYF. For the CDR3, the DNA is TGTGCCAGCAGTGGGACAGGGGGTGCCAAAAACATTCAGTACTTC.

This clone was seen just once. The rearrangement uses TRBV5-1 and TRBJ2-3; D is ambiguous. V lost 2 bases and J 5 bases, leaving 3 bases between the germline ends. This CDR3 has 11 amino acids. Germline V lookup: CDR1 SGHRS, CDR2 YFSETQ. The CDR3, as DNA: TGCGCCAGCAGCTTCAGAGATACGCAGTATTTT. Amino acids: CASSFRDTQYF.

Worth noting for this clone: Sequence at one end of the junction differs from germline and may be a read error. This chain links TRBV7-9 with TRBJ2-3, with D perhaps TRBD1 (7 bases). Germline assignment: CDR1 SEHNR and CDR2 FQNEAQ (reference sequence). CDR3 length: 15 residues. This CDR3 reads CSSSFLSGGTDTQYF. Here the CDR3 DNA reads TGTTCCAGCAGCTTTTTATCAGGGGGGACAGATACGCAGTATTTT. The whole variable domain, remainder taken from reference TRBV7-9 and TRBJ2-3, is DTGVSQNPRHKITKRGQNVTFRCDPISEHNRLYWYRQTLGQGPEFLTYFQNEAQLEKSRLLSDRFSAERPKGSFSTLEIQRTEQGDSAMYLCSSSFLSGGTDTQYFGPGTRLTVL.

As DNA, the CDR3 is TGTGCCAGCAGCTTAGGCGACCTTGGGCAGGGGTTTCCCATATATTTT. The encoded protein is CASSLGDLGQGFPIYF. The genes are TRBV7-2 and TRBJ1-3, with D possibly matching TRBD1 (6 bases). V lost 1 base to trimming and J lost 11 bases, with 21 bases between them. CDR1 is SGHTA, CDR2 FQGNSA, per germline. The CDR3 has 16 amino acids.

The chain recombines TRBV27 with TRBJ2-3; D may be TRBD2 (7 bases). Germline V lookup: CDR1 MNHEY, CDR2 SMNVEV (reference sequence). The CDR3 is 15 residues long. Trimming stripped 2 bases from V and 3 bases from J, with 12 bases between. The CDR3 loop reads CASSLAGGATDTQYF. CDR3 sequence (DNA): TGTGCCAGCAGTTTAGCTGGGGGGGCGACAGATACGCAGTATTTT.

The chain links TRBV1 to TRBJ2-1; TRBD2, the table's D call, lacks a check against the DNA. TRBV1 counts as a pseudogene. The CDR3 consists of 15 residues. CDR3 amino acids: CTSSQSGGIYNEQFF. DNA for the CDR3: TGCACCAGCAGCCAAAGCGGGGGGATTTACAATGAGCAGTTCTTC.

Details on this clone: The sample has other DNA sequences that encode this CDR3 too. This chain connects TRBV9 to TRBJ1-5, with D maybe TRBD1 (5 bases). The V end was cut by 0 bases, the J end by 0 bases, with 7 bases between. Looked up from germline, CDR1 is SGDLS and CDR2 is YYNGEE. This CDR3 has 15 residues. The CDR3 DNA follows: TGTGCCAGCAGCGTAGGGGGCAATAGCAATCAGCCCCAGCATTTT. Protein sequence: CASSVGGNSNQPQHF.

The chain is built from TRBV6-5 and TRBJ1-3; possibly TRBD1 for D (5 bases). Germline lookup yields CDR1 MNHEY and CDR2 SVGAGI. Trimming pared 1 base from V and 1 base from J, leaving 11 bases between. The CDR3 is 16 amino acids. This CDR3 is CASSYWGGSSGNTIYF. The CDR3, as DNA: TGTGCCAGCAGTTACTGGGGGGGTTCTTCTGGAAACACCATATATTTT.

The chain employs TRBV6-6 and TRBJ2-1, with D unclear. Germline V CDR1 and CDR2: MNHNY, SVGAGI (reference sequence). This CDR3 spans 13 amino acids. V was clipped by 1 base and J by 3 bases, with 4 bases between them. Here the CDR3 reads CASSYLFYNEQFF. The CDR3 nucleotides read TGTGCCAGCAGTTACTTATTCTACAATGAGCAGTTCTTC.

This chain links TRBV15 with TRBJ2-1, with 12 bases fitting TRBD2. The CDR3 contains 15 residues. Germline lookup yields CDR1 LNHNV and CDR2 YYDKDF (reference sequence). The V and J ends lost 0 bases and 14 bases, in that order; junction bases with no gene match: 8. The CDR3 loop is CATSREWLAGGDEFF. The CDR3 DNA reads TGTGCCACCAGCAGAGAGTGGCTAGCGGGGGGGGATGAGTTCTTC.

The chain employs TRBV5-6 and TRBJ2-3, with 7 bases that match TRBD2. Looked up from germline, CDR1 is SGHDT and CDR2 is YYEEEE. This CDR3 has 15 residues. Trimming at V came to 6 bases and at J to 6 bases, leaving 13 bases not matched to a gene. The CDR3 nucleotides are TGTGCCAGCATCGGGGGGAGGGCGGGTCGTGATACGCAGTATTTT. Translating gives CASIGGRAGRDTQYF.

The V and J genes are TRBV6-6 and TRBJ1-1; 7 nucleotides align to TRBD1. Germline V gene sequence: CDR1 MNHNY, CDR2 SVGAGI (reference sequence). Unmatched junction bases numbered 3, after V lost 7 bases and J lost 4 bases. The CDR3 is made up of 12 amino acids. In nucleotides, the CDR3 is TGTGCCAGCAATCCAGGGGGCACTGAAGCTTTCTTT. Its translation: CASNPGGTEAFF.

V is TRBV11-2 and J is TRBJ1-1; D possibly corresponds to TRBD1 (5 bases). V was cut by 5 bases and J by 0 bases, with 13 bases left in between. The CDR3 length is 15 residues. Germline CDR1 reads SGHAT; CDR2 reads FQNNGV. CDR3 in amino acids: CASSPARGMNTEAFF. The CDR3 bases are TGTGCCAGCAGCCCCGCCCGGGGGATGAACACTGAAGCTTTCTTT. Drawing the rest from reference TRBV11-2 and TRBJ1-1, the complete variable domain is EAGVAQSPRYKIIEKRQSVAFWCNPISGHATLYWYQQILGQGPKLLIQFQNNGVVDDSQLPKDRFSAERLKGVDSTLKIQPAKLEDSAVYLCASSPARGMNTEAFFGQGTRLTVV.

As to this clone: This same CDR3 is encoded by further DNA sequences in the sample. The rearrangement uses TRBV6-4 and TRBJ1-2; 12 bases are a match to TRBD1. This CDR3 spans 13 amino acids. Per the germline V gene, CDR1 is MRHNA and CDR2 is SNTAGT. V lost 6 bases to trimming and J lost 8 bases; unmatched junction nucleotides: 4. The CDR3 DNA is TGTGCCAGCAGGGGACAGGGGGCTTACGGCTACACCTTC. It encodes CASRGQGAYGYTF.

The chain recombines TRBV2 with TRBJ2-3, with 9 nucleotides matching TRBD1. The CDR3 totals 15 residues. J was trimmed by 3 bases and V by 6 bases; bases with no gene match: 7. CDR1 is SNHLY and CDR2 is FYNNEI in the germline V gene. The CDR3 region has the DNA TGTGCCAGCAGCGATACCGGGACAGGGACAGATACGCAGTATTTT. Translating gives CASSDTGTGTDTQYF.

In its sample, this clone was seen once. The V and J genes are TRBV27 and TRBJ2-7, with TRBD1 as a possible D gene (5 bases). This CDR3 spans 13 amino acids. Trimming shortened V by 3 bases and J by 2 bases, and 8 bases separated the two germline ends. Germline lookup yields CDR1 MNHEY and CDR2 SMNVEV (reference sequence). CDR3 region: CASSLGPTYEQYF. The DNA of the CDR3 is TGTGCCAGCAGTTTGGGGCCTACCTACGAGCAGTACTTC.

In the case of this clone: Without the conserved terminal phenylalanine or tryptophan, this CDR3 likely stems from a read error. It is unclear where the CDR3 begins or ends on the DNA, so no DNA is shown, and the CDR3 is as TCRdb lists it. This chain links TRBV7-3 with TRBJ1-2; TRBD1, the D gene given by the table, was not confirmed from the DNA. The CDR3 is 12 residues long, counting both termini. Germline assignment: CDR1 SGHTA and CDR2 FQGTGA. The CDR3: CASSQQGEPLSI.

The chain couples TRBV5-6 to TRBJ1-4; D unclear. V gave up 0 bases and J gave up 8 bases, with 5 bases separating them. The CDR3 contains 12 residues. Germline V gene sequence: CDR1 SGHDT, CDR2 YYEEEE. Written as DNA, the CDR3 is TGTGCCAGCAGCTTGGTGAGCGAAAAACTGTTTTTT. Amino acids: CASSLVSEKLFF.

V usage is TRBV19 and J usage is TRBJ2-1; 7 bases map to TRBD1. Looked up from germline, CDR1 is LNHDA and CDR2 is SQIVND (reference sequence). The CDR3 length is 16 residues. V lost 5 bases, J lost 0 bases, and 7 bases stayed unmatched. CDR3 DNA sequence: TGTGCCAGTAGTGGCCCGACAGGGAGCTCCTACAATGAGCAGTTCTTC. It encodes CASSGPTGSSYNEQFF.

This clone was counted a few times. The CDR3 loop reads CASYAGVSGANVLTF. CDR3 DNA: TGTGCCAGTTATGCGGGGGTCTCTGGGGCCAACGTCCTGACTTTC. The rearrangement links TRBV19 to TRBJ2-6; 7 nucleotides line up with TRBD2. Germline CDR1 and CDR2: LNHDA and SQIVND (reference sequence). Trimming at V came to 8 bases and at J to 0 bases, leaving 4 bases not matched to a gene. CDR3 size: 15 residues. The whole variable domain, filled in from reference TRBV19 and TRBJ2-6, reads DGGITQSPKYLFRKEGQNVTLSCEQNLNHDAMYWYRQDPGQGLRLIYYSQIVNDFQKGDIAEGYSVSREKKESFPLTVTSAQKNPTAFYLCASYAGVSGANVLTFGAGSRLTVL.

The gene calls are TRBV5-6 and TRBJ1-1; tentatively, D is TRBD1 (5 bases). The CDR3 covers 13 residues. Per the germline V gene, CDR1 is SGHDT and CDR2 is YYEEEE. V was trimmed by 0 bases and J by 4 bases, leaving 7 bases between them. The CDR3 bases are TGTGCCAGCAGCTTGGACAGGTTCACTGAAGCTTTCTTT. Translating gives CASSLDRFTEAFF.

The chain couples TRBV5-6 to TRBJ2-1, with 12 positions matching TRBD1. Per the germline V gene, CDR1 is SGHDT and CDR2 is YYEEEE. V lost 0 bases to trimming and J lost 6 bases; unmatched junction nucleotides: 7. CDR3 length: 17 amino acids. The DNA for the CDR3 is TGTGCCAGCAGCTTGGTCTTTCCGGGACAGGGGGCCAATGAGCAGTTCTTC. Translated: CASSLVFPGQGANEQFF.

The chain is built from TRBV10-3 and TRBJ1-2; 10 nucleotides align to TRBD1. Trimming took 7 bases from V and 8 from J; bases not matched to a gene: 16. This CDR3 region has 16 residues. Germline V CDR1 and CDR2: ENHRY, SYGVKD. The DNA of the CDR3 is TGTGCCATCACACAACGGGACAGGGGTGCAGCTGGAGGCTACACCTTC. It specifies CAITQRDRGAAGGYTF.

This chain connects TRBV11-3 to TRBJ2-6, with 9 bases aligning to TRBD1. The CDR3 runs to 18 residues. J lost 2 bases, V lost 4 bases, and 9 bases had no gene match. CDR1 and CDR2 (germline): SGHNT, YENEEA. CDR3: CASSSEGTGHPGANVLTF. For the CDR3, the DNA is TGTGCCAGCAGCTCAGAAGGGACAGGGCATCCTGGGGCCAACGTCCTGACTTTC.

V is TRBV6-5 and J is TRBJ1-5; D is undetermined. Trimming took off 5 bases at V and 0 bases at J, with 8 bases between the two ends. CDR1 and CDR2 (germline): MNHEY, SVGAGI. The CDR3 is made up of 14 amino acids. The CDR3 DNA reads TGTGCCAGCAGTACTTATAATAGCAATCAGCCCCAGCATTTT. Translated, it gives CASSTYNSNQPQHF.